The 5 T cell receptor beta chains below come from one sample, sequenced in a study of cytomegalovirus exposure and HLA in healthy donors. Clones were sequenced by immunoSEQ multiplex PCR, and TCRdb holds only the in-frame ones, with some missing. The sample shows about 190,000 clones, around 86% of them seen only once. Specimen: PBMCs. These receptors were obtained from a woman between 18 and 29 years old in good health and CMV-seronegative.

This clone was detected a few times. This chain joins TRBV5-6 and TRBJ1-5; no clear D. Germline values: CDR1 SGHDT, CDR2 YYEEEE. CDR3 length: 14 residues. Trimming left V 2 bases short and J 2 bases short, with 8 bases between. The CDR3 is CASSLLSGNQPQHF. CDR3 bases: TGTGCCAGCAGCTTACTCTCCGGCAATCAGCCCCAGCATTTT. Full variable domain (rest looked up from reference TRBV5-6 and TRBJ1-5): DAGVTQSPTHLIKTRGQQVTLRCSPKSGHDTVSWYQQALGQGPQFIFQYYEEEERQRGNFPDRFSGHQFPNYSSELNVNALLLGDSALYLCASSLLSGNQPQHFGDGTRLSIL.

In its sample, this clone was seen a few times. The rearrangement uses TRBV10-3 and TRBJ1-2; tentative D call: TRBD1 (5 bases). The length of the CDR3 is 14 residues. Germline V gives CDR1 ENHRY, CDR2 SYGVKD. Trimming took 3 bases from V and 2 from J, leaving 10 bases between them. The CDR3 nucleotides are TGTGCCATCAGTGACCTGACAGTCAACTATGGCTACACCTTC. Translating gives CAISDLTVNYGYTF.

The rearrangement links TRBV6-5 to TRBJ1-1, with 7 bases fitting TRBD1. Trimming cost V 8 bases and J 2 bases; bases outside gene matches: 11. The V gene's germline CDR1 is MNHEY and CDR2 SVGAGI. The CDR3 has 15 residues. In nucleotides, the CDR3 is TGTGCCAGCTGGGCCTCCCGGGACAGAAACACTGAAGCTTTCTTT. Amino acids: CASWASRDRNTEAFF.

CDR3: CSAEQADEQYF. Here the CDR3 DNA reads TGCAGTGCTGAACAGGCAGACGAGCAGTACTTC. The chain recombines TRBV20-1 with TRBJ2-7; D possibly corresponds to TRBD1 (5 bases). The ends were cut back, 5 bases at V and 5 bases at J, with 10 bases in the middle. The germline V gene has CDR1 DFQATT and CDR2 SNEGSKA (reference sequence). CDR3 length: 11 amino acids.

The chain is built from TRBV5-1 and TRBJ1-1; no definite D call. The V end lost 5 bases, the J end lost 0 bases, and 11 bases lay between the germline ends. The CDR3 runs 14 residues. Germline loops: CDR1 SGHRS, CDR2 YFSETQ. This CDR3 reads CASSYGSMNTEAFF. The CDR3 DNA follows: TGCGCCAGCAGTTATGGGAGCATGAACACTGAAGCTTTCTTT.